The present T cell receptor beta chain was sequenced within a study of regulatory T cells in long-lasting Graves disease. Study-level points and caveats: Persistent Graves' cases showed lower TCR diversity than newly diagnosed cases.

This clonotype was counted at least ten times. No antigen is known for it. Time point reported: newly diagnosed GD, antithyroid drugs for less than 3 months. Isolated PBMC RNA provided the starting material for the TCR library. Doctors identified Graves' disease using the American Thyroid Association guidelines. Through Arm-PCR of CDR3 regions and iRepertoire HTBI primers, TCR beta libraries were built. Via MiXCR, TCRdb re-called the multiplex PCR reads, giving one row per CDR3 protein. Among 350,000 to 500,000 distinct CDR3 sequences, 12% to 15% were seen once, and the ten largest hold roughly a sixth. These same records also appear under a second study, on T cells in Graves' hyperthyroidism and ophthalmopathy. That source notes: Newly diagnosed hyperthyroidism patients aged 18 to 65 years had disease lasting under 2 months.

The material was peripheral blood mononuclear cells (PBMCs), obtained at new diagnosis, from a patient treated with antithyroid drugs. The sequence derives from a woman between 50 and 59 years old with Graves disease.

The DNA for the CDR3 is TGTGCCAGCAGTTTGACCTCCCACTGGGCGCCTGAAGCTTTCTTT. Amino acids: CASSLTSHWAPEAFF. V usage is TRBV28 and J usage is TRBJ1-1; D call uncertain. V dropped 3 bases and J dropped 6 bases, with 17 bases sitting between them. Germline loops: CDR1 MDHEN, CDR2 SYDVKM. CDR3 length: 15 amino acids.